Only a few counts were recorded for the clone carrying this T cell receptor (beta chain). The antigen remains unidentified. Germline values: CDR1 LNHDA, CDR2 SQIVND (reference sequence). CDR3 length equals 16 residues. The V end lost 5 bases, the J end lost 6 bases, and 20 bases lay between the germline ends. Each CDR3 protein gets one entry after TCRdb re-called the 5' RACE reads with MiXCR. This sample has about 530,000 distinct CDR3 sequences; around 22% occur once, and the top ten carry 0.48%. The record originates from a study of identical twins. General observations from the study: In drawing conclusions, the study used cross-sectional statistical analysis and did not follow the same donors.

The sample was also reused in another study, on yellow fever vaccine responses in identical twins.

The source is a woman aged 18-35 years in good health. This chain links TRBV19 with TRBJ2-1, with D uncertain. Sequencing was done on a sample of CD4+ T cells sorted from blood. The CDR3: CASSDQLPYPLNEQFF. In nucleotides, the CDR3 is TGTGCCAGTAGTGACCAACTACCATACCCCCTCAATGAGCAGTTCTTC.